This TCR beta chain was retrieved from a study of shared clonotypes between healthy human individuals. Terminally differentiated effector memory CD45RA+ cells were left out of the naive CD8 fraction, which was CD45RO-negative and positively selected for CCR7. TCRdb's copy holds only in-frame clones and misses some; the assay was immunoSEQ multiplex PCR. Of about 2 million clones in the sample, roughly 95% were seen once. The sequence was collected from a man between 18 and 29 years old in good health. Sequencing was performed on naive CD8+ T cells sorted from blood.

CDR3 sequence: CASSQGVRLHEQFF. The CDR3 bases are TGCGCCAGCAGCCAAGGGGTTAGGCTCCATGAGCAGTTCTTC. The gene calls are TRBV4-1 and TRBJ2-1; no firm D call. CDR1 MGHRA and CDR2 YSYEKL come from the germline V gene. Between the trimmed V and J ends, which lost 1 base and 8 bases, there was a span of 12 bases. The CDR3 spans 14 residues.